The TCR beta chain under discussion was sequenced for a study of T cells after yellow fever vaccination. The overall study: The SMART-Seq v4 Ultra Low Input method served to prepare the low-cell-number fractions. Study results and caveats: There was a possibility that FACS-sorted repertoires contained abundant clonotypes contaminating from the bulk population. Subsequent to the booster, the majority of primary-vaccination clones reappeared (around 95% CD4, 80% to 90% CD8).

This clonotype was counted only a few times. Its antigen is not identified. Germline CDR1 is MNHNS and CDR2 is SASEGT. This CDR3 spans 15 amino acids. Trimming removed 6 bases from V and 5 bases from J; junction bases left unmatched: 8. One entry per CDR3 protein results from TCRdb running MiXCR on the 5' RACE reads. The sample gives approximately 330,000 distinct CDR3 sequences, around 13% of which show up once; around 3% is in the top ten. The sample in question was CD4+ T cells sorted from PBMCs, obtained 15 days after the yellow fever booster vaccination. V gene TRBV6-1 combines with J gene TRBJ2-5; 11 bases agree with TRBD2. The sequence derives from a man aged 18 to 35 who received the YFV17D yellow fever vaccine. The DNA of the CDR3 is TGTGCCAGCAGGCCCCGTGCTAGCGGGGGGGAGACCCAGTACTTC. Residues: CASRPRASGGETQYF.